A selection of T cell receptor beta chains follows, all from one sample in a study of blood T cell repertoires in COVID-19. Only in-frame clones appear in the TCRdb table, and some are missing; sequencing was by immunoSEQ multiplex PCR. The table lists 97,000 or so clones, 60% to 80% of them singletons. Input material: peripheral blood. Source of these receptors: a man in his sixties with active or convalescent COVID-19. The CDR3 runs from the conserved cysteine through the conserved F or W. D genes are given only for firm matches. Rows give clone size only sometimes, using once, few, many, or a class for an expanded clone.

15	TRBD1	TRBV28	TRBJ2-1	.	TGTGCCAGCAGTTTATTAGGACAGGGGTTGAGTGAGCAGTTCTTC	CASSLLGQGLSEQFF
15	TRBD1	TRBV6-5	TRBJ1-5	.	TGTGCCAGTCAGCGGGACAGGGGAGACAATCAGCCCCAGCATTTT	CASQRDRGDNQPQHF
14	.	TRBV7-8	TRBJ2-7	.	TGTGCCAGCAGCCTTCAGGGTTCTACCTACGAGCAGTACTTC	CASSLQGSTYEQYF
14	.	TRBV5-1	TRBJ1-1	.	TGCGCCAGCAGCTCGGGAGGCCGTGTTATGAAAGCTTTCTTT	CASSSGGRVMKAFF
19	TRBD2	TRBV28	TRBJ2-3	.	TGTGCCAGCAGTGGGGAGACAGGGCTTAGCGGGAGGGGAACAGATACGCAGTATTTT	CASSGETGLSGRGTDTQYF
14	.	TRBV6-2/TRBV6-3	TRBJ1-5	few	TGTGCCAGCAGTTTTCAATACAGGAATCAGCCCCAGCATTTT	CASSFQYRNQPQHF
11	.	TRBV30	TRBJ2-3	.	TGTGCCTGGAGTGGGAGAAATACGCAGTATTTT	CAWSGRNTQYF
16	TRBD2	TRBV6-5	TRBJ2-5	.	TGTGCCAGCAGTTACTCGGCAGGGAGGGCAGGGGAGACCCAGTACTTC	CASSYSAGRAGETQYF
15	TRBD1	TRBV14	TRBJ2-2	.	TGTGCCAGCAGCGACAGGGGACCGAACACCGGGGAGCTGTTTTTT	CASSDRGPNTGELFF
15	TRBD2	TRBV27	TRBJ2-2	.	TGTGCCAGCAAACGACTAGCGGAGAACACCGGGGAGCTGTTTTTT	CASKRLAENTGELFF
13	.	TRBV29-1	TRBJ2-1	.	TGCAGCGTTGAACTAAGCTTTTACAATGAGCAGTTCTTC	CSVELSFYNEQFF
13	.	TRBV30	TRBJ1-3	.	TGTGCCTGGAGTGTACAGGCTGGAAACACCATATATTTT	CAWSVQAGNTIYF
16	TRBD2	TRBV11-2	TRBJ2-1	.	TGTGCCAGCAGCTTAGTAGGGACTAGCTGGGCCAATGAGCAGTTCTTC	CASSLVGTSWANEQFF
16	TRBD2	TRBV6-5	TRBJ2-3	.	TGTGCCAGCAGTTACTCGAGGACTAGCGGCACAGATACGCAGTATTTT	CASSYSRTSGTDTQYF
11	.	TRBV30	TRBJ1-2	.	TGTGCCTGCGCCAGGTTCTATGGCTACACCTTC	CACARFYGYTF
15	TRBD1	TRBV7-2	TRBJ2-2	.	TGTGCCAGCAGCTCCCGGACAGGGAACACCGGGGAGCTGTTTTTT	CASSSRTGNTGELFF
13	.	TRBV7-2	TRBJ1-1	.	TGTGCCAGCAGCCGAACAGGGAACACTGAAGCTTTCTTT	CASSRTGNTEAFF
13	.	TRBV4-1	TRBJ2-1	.	TGCGCCAGCAGCCGGGCTAGCCCCAATCAGCAGTTCTTC	CASSRASPNQQFF
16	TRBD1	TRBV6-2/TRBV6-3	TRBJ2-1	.	TGTGCCAGCAGTTTTCCCAGGGGACAGGGGTACAATGAGCAGTTCTTC	CASSFPRGQGYNEQFF
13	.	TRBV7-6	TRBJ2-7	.	TGTGCCAGCAGCTTAGCTAACTCCTACGAGCAGTACTTC	CASSLANSYEQYF
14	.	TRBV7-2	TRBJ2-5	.	TGTGCCAGCAGCTTAGTGATGGGGGGAGAGACCCAGTACTTC	CASSLVMGGETQYF
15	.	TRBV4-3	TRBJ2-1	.	TGCGCCAGCAACCCCCACAGGGTGGTCGACAATGAGCAGTTCTTC	CASNPHRVVDNEQFF
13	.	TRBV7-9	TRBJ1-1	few	TGTGCCAGCAGCACTAAACACCACACTGAAGCTTTCTTT	CASSTKHHTEAFF
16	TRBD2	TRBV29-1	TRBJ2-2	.	TGCAGCGTTGAAGGTCTAGCGGCAACGAACACCGGGGAGCTGTTTTTT	CSVEGLAATNTGELFF
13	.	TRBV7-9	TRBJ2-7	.	TGTGCCAGCAGCTTAAGGGGGTCCTACGAGCAGTACTTC	CASSLRGSYEQYF
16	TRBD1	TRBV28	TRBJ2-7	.	TGTGCCAGCAGGGACTCCGGGACAGGGTGGGCCTACGAGCAGTACTTC	CASRDSGTGWAYEQYF
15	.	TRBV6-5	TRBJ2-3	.	TGTGCCAGCAGCCCCCTCGGGGGACGGGCCGATACGCAGTATTTT	CASSPLGGRADTQYF
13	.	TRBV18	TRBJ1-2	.	TGTGCCAGCTCGGCCGGGAGCTACTATGGCTACACCTTC	CASSAGSYYGYTF
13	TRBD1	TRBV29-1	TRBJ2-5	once	TGCAGCTCCCGGGACAGGGGGCATGAGACCCAGTACTTC	CSSRDRGHETQYF
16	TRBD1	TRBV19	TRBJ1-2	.	TGTGCCAGTAGTACCTTTTATCGGGACAGGGGGCACGGCTACACCTTC	CASSTFYRDRGHGYTF
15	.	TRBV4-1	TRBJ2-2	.	TGCGCCAGCAGCCAAGGTTCAGGGCCCACCGGGGAGCTGTTTTTT	CASSQGSGPTGELFF
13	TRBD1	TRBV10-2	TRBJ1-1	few	TGCGCCAGCAGTACGACAGGGGGCTTTGAAGCTTTCTTT	CASSTTGGFEAFF
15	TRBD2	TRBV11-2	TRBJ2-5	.	TGTGCCAGCAGCTTAGAGCCTAGCGGGAGACAGACCCAGTACTTC	CASSLEPSGRQTQYF
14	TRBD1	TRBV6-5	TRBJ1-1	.	TGTGCCAGCAGCCCGGACAGGGGGACCACTGAAGCTTTCTTT	CASSPDRGTTEAFF
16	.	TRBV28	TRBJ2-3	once	TGTGCCAGCAGTTTAGCCCCCGGGGTGGGCCCAGATACGCAGTATTTT	CASSLAPGVGPDTQYF
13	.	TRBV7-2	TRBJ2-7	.	TGTGCCATCAACGGGCCCCGGGGGTACGAGCAGTACTTC	CAINGPRGYEQYF
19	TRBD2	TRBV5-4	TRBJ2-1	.	TGTGCCAGCAGCTTACCGGGACTAGCGGGTCCTCCCCCCTACAATGAGCAGTTCTTC	CASSLPGLAGPPPYNEQFF
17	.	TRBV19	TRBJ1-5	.	TGTGCCAGTAGTATCGACCTGATAGAGGATAGCAATCAGCCCCAGCATTTT	CASSIDLIEDSNQPQHF
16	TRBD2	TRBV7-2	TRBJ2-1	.	TGTGCCAGCAGCTTATGGGCTAGCGGGAGGGCCGGTGAGCAGTTCTTC	CASSLWASGRAGEQFF
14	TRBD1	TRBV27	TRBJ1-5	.	TGTGCCAGCCCCCTTGGGACAGAGGATCAGCCCCAGCATTTT	CASPLGTEDQPQHF
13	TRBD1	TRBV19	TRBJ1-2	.	TGTGCCAGCCGGACAGGGGGCGACGATGGCTACACCTTC	CASRTGGDDGYTF
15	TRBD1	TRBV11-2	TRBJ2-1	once	TGTGCCAGCAGCTTAGGGACAGGGAGGTACAATGAGCAGTTCTTC	CASSLGTGRYNEQFF
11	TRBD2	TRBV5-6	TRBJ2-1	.	TGTGCCAGCAGCCTCCGGGAGGCGAAGTTCTTC	CASSLREAKFF
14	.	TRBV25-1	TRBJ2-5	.	TGTGCCAGCAGTGATCGCAGGGGCCAAGAGACCCAGTACTTC	CASSDRRGQETQYF
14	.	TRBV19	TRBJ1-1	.	TGTGCCAGTAGTATATGGGGGGGAAACACTGAAGCTTTCTTT	CASSIWGGNTEAFF
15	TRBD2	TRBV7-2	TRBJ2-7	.	TGTGCCAGCAGTAAGAGAGGGACTAGCTGGTACGAGCAGTACTTC	CASSKRGTSWYEQYF
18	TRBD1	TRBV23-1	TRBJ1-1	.	TGCGCCAGCAGTCAGCCGTTACCCAGACAGGGGGCAGGTACTGAAGCTTTCTTT	CASSQPLPRQGAGTEAFF
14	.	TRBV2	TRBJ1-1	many	TGTGCCAGCTATGGGCCCTTGGTCGGTACTGAAGCTTTCTTT	CASYGPLVGTEAFF
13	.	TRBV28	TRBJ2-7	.	TGTGCCAGCAGCTCGGGACTTCACTACGAGCAGTACTTC	CASSSGLHYEQYF
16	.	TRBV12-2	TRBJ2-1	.	TGTGCAAGTCGCCCCCCCCGAGGGGGACTAGTGTATGAGCAGTTCTTC	CASRPPRGGLVYEQFF
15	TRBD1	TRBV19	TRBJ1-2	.	TGTGCCAGTAGTAGCCTCGGACAGGTGGTCTATGGCTACACCTTC	CASSSLGQVVYGYTF
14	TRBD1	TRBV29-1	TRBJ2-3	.	TGCAGCGCGGCCCCGGGACAGGGCACAGATACGCAGTATTTT	CSAAPGQGTDTQYF
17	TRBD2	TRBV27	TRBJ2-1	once	TGTGCCAGCAGGCCCCTCGGAGCGGGAGGTCCCTACAATGAGCAGTTCTTC	CASRPLGAGGPYNEQFF
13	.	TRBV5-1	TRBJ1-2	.	TGCGCCAGCAGTACTCAGGGGTCTGGTGGCTACACCTTC	CASSTQGSGGYTF
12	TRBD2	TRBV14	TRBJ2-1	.	TGTGCCAGCAGCCATTTTCCGGGACTAGTAGTCTTC	CASSHFPGLVVF
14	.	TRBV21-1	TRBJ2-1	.	TGTGCCAGCAGCCGGCGGACAGGGAACAATGAGCAGTTCTTC	CASSRRTGNNEQFF
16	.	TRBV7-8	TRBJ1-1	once	TGTGCCAGCAGCTTGGCAGGTCTGGCCTCTGGGACTGAAGCTTTCTTT	CASSLAGLASGTEAFF
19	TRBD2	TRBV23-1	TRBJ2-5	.	TGCGCCAGCAGTCAAACCGGGACTAGCGGAGCCCCCACCCAAGAGACCCAGTACTTC	CASSQTGTSGAPTQETQYF
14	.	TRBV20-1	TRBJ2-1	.	TGCAGTGCTAGTGCGGGGAGCTCCTACAATGAGCAGTTCTTC	CSASAGSSYNEQFF